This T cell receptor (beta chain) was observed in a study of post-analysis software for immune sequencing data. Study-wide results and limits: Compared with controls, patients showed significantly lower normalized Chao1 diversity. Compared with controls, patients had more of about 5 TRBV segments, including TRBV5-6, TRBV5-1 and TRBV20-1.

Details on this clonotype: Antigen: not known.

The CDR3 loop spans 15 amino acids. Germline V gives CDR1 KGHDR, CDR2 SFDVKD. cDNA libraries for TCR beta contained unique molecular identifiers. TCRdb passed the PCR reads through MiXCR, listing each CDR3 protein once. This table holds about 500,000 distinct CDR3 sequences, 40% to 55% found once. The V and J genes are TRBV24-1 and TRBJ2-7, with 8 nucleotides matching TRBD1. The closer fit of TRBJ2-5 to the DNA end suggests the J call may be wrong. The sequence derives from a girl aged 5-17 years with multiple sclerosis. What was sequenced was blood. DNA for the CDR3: TGTGCCACCAGTGACTCCGGGACAGGCGAAGAGACCCAGTACTTC. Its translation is CATSDSGTGEETQYF.